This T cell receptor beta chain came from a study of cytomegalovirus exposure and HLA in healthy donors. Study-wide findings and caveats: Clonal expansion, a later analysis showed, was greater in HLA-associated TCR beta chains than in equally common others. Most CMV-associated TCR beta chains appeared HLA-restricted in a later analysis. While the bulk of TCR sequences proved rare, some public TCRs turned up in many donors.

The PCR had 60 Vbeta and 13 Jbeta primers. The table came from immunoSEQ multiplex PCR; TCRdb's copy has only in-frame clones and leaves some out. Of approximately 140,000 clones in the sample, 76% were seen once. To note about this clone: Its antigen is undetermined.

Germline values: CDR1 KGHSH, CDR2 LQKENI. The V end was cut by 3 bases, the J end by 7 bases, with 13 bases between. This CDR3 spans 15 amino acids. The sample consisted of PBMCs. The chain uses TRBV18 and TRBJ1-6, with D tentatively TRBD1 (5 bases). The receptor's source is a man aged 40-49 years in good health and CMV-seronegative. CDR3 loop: CASSPGGGVNSPLHF. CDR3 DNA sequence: TGTGCCAGCTCACCGGGGGGAGGGGTAAATTCACCCCTCCACTTT.